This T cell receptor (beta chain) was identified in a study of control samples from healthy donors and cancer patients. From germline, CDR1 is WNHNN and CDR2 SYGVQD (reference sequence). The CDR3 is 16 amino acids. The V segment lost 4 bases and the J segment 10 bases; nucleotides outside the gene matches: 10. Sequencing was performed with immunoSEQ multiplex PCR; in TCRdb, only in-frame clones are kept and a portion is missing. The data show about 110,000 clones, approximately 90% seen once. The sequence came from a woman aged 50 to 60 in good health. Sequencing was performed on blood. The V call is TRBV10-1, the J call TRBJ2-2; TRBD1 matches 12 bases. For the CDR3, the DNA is TGCGCCAGCAGTGGGTTCGGGACAGGGGGCTATGTGGAGCTGTTTTTT. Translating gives CASSGFGTGGYVELFF.